This entry features one TCR beta chain sequence. Its binding antigen is unknown. The record has no base qualities; no much larger clone is one base away. The protocol used for the library was the immunoSEQ multiplex PCR assay. TCRdb re-hosts the immuneACCESS table, in-frame sequences only. Its copies lack some clones; in the studies checked, an unresolved V gene accounts for under half of them, and the cause for the rest is not known. This sample gives about 540,000 clones in total; roughly 74% of them show up just once. More than 0.01% of the sample lies in the top ten. V lost 3 bases and J lost 3 bases; the stretch between them is 7 bases long. The CDR3 runs 12 amino acids, cysteine and phenylalanine included. Only CDR3 DNA is held: 36 bases, read in frame from base 1. CDR1 and CDR2, looked up from the germline V gene, are SGHRS and YFSETQ. This record comes from a study of shared T cell receptors in the human thymus (dated by TCRdb to about 2021). Study-level background: The study examined how the human thymus generates shared, self-reactive T-cell receptor alpha chains.

The same sample was also studied in work on human thymus T cells. As described in the second report: In Finland, the donors were immunologically healthy infants who were having open corrective cardiac surgery for congenital heart defects. The thymus tissue came from surgical resects taken out during corrective cardiac surgery. Both the thymic and the peripheral blood repertoires appeared to show biased V and J gene segment usage. Highly overlapping thymic TCR repertoires among unrelated individuals were reported in the related research. The study characterized TCR alpha and beta repertoires from fewer than 10 infant thymus samples and a few related peripheral blood samples. Donor ages ranging from 7 to 244 days were recorded, and over 5 male and two female infants were included in the cohort. Thymocytes were freed from the tissue by mechanical means and kept at -70 degrees C as pellets of roughly 8.5-31 million cells. A QIAsymphony instrument was used to extract genomic DNA from the frozen cell pellets. The immunoSEQ multiplex PCR assay was used to amplify the TCRB and TCRAD loci from a standardized quantity of quality-controlled genomic DNA. The V(D)J region was spanned by amplicons of a length sufficient to cover the CDR3 and to identify V and J genes. Amplicon sequencing was performed on an Illumina platform through the commercial immunoSEQ service. Primer bias and sequencing errors were corrected using previously described methods, and TCRAD and TCRB definitions followed the IMGT database. The repertoires were analysed using immunoSEQ Analyzer 3.0 and VDJTools for basic statistics, V/J segment usage, diversity estimates, rarefaction and pairwise overlap. Diversity was estimated using the Chao1, ChaoE, Efron-Thisted, Shannon and inverse Simpson indices, and was also estimated on datasets down-sampled to the size of the smallest sample. For repertoire overlap, CDR3 nucleotide sequence, V gene and J gene had to match strictly, and clustering was done by Jaccard-based multidimensional scaling. On average, thymus samples gave 650,000 to 1,000,000 unique TCRB clonotypes, whereas blood samples gave about 84,000.

Sequenced sample: thymocytes. The sequence was obtained from a boy in the first two years of life with a congenital heart defect. Donor details come from another sample of the same person, matched by shared clones. The sequence is built from TRBV5-1 and TRBJ2-7; the D gene identity is not certain. The CDR3 protein sequence reads: CASSSRYYEQYF. The nucleotides read TGCGCCAGCAGCTCACGCTACTACGAGCAGTACTTC. The variable domain in full, with residues beyond the CDR3 obtained from the reference TRBV5-1 and TRBJ2-7 genes, is KAGVTQTPRYLIKTRGQQVTLSCSPISGHRSVSWYQQTPGQGLQFLFEYFSETQRNKGNFPGRFSGRQFSNSRSEMNVSTLELGDSALYLCASSSRYYEQYFGPGTRLTVT.